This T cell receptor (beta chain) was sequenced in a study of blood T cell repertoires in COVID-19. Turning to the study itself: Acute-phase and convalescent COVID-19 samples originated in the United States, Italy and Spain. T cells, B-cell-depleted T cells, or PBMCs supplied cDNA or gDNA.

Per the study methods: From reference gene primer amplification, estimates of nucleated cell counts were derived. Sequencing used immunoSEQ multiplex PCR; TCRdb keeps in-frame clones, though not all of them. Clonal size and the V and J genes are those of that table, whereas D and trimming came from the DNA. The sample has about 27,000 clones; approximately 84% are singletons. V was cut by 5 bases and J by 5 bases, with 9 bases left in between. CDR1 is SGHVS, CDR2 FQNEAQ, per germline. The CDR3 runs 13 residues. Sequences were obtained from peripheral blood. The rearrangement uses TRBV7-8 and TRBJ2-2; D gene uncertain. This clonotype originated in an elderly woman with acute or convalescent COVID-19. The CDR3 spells CASSPEVTGELFF. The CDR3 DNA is TGTGCCAGCAGCCCTGAGGTGACCGGGGAGCTGTTTTTT.